Below, one T cell receptor beta chain is given with its context. These data are taken from a study of blood T cell repertoires in COVID-19. At the level of the study: The cDNA or gDNA used as material had been derived from T cells, B-cell-depleted T cells, or PBMCs.

V dropped 11 bases and J dropped 3 bases, with 13 bases sitting between them. CDR1 is MNHEY and CDR2 is SVGAGI in the germline V gene. The CDR3 runs 13 residues. Per the authors' pipeline: Amplification of reference gene primers provided the estimated nucleated cell counts. The assay was immunoSEQ multiplex PCR, and TCRdb's table has in-frame clones only and misses some. V and J calls and clone size are given by that table; D and trimming were obtained from the DNA. The sample lists roughly 80,000 clones; roughly 82% were seen once. The specimen sequenced was peripheral blood. This rearrangement joins TRBV6-5 to TRBJ1-4; TRBD1 might be the D (6 bases). The receptor was derived from a human donor in a cohort sampled during active COVID-19. The CDR3 DNA reads as TGTGCCTGCGCAGGGGCGGCTAATGAAAAACTGTTTTTT. As protein: CACAGAANEKLFF.